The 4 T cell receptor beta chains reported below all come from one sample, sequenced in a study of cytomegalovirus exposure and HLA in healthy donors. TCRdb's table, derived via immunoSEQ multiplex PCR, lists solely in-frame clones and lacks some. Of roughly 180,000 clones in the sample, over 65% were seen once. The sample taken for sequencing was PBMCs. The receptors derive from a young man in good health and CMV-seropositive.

The CDR3 protein is CASSPGGLSSYEQYF. The CDR3, as DNA: TGTGCCAGCAGCCCCGGAGGACTGAGCTCCTACGAGCAGTACTTC. The chain links TRBV11-3 to TRBJ2-7; maybe TRBD2 (5 bases). The length of the CDR3 is 15 residues. CDR1 SGHNT and CDR2 YENEEA come from the germline V gene. The ends were cut back, 5 bases at V and 0 bases at J, with 14 bases in the middle. Using reference TRBV11-3 and TRBJ2-7 for the parts outside the CDR3, the full variable domain is EAGVVQSPRYKIIEKKQPVAFWCNPISGHNTLYWYLQNLGQGPELLIRYENEEAVDDSQLPKDRFSAERLKGVDSTLKIQPAELGDSAVYLCASSPGGLSSYEQYFGPGTRLTVT.

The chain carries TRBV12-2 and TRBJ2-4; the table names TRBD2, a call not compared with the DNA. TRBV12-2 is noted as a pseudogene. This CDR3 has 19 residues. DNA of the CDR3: TGTGCAAGTCGCCCTGGGACTAGCGGGAGGGCCGGTACCAAAAACATTCAGTACTTC. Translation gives CASRPGTSGRAGTKNIQYF.

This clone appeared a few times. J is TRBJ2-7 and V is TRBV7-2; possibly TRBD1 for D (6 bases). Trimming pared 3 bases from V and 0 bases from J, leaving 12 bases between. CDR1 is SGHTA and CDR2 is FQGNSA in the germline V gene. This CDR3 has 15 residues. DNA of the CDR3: TGTGCCAGCAGCTTGGACAGTTCCTACTCCTACGAGCAGTACTTC. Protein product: CASSLDSSYSYEQYF.

DNA of the CDR3: TGTGCCAGCAGCTTAGGGAGAGATACGCAGTATTTT. The encoded protein is CASSLGRDTQYF. V usage is TRBV5-4 and J usage is TRBJ2-3, with D tentatively TRBD2 (5 bases). Germline V gene sequence: CDR1 SGHNT, CDR2 YYREEE (reference sequence). The length of the CDR3 is 12 residues. Trimming left V 2 bases short and J 5 bases short, with 6 bases between.